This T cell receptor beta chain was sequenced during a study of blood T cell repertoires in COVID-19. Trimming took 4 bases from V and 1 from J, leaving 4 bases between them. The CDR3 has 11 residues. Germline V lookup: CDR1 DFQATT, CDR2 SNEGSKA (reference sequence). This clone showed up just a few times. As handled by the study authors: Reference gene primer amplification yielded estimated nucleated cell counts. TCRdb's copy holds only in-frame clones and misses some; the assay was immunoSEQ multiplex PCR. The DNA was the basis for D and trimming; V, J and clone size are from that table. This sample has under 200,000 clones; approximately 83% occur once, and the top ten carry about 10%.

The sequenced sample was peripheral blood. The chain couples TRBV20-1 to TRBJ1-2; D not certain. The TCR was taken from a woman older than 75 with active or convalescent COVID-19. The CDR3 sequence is CSANLNYGYTF. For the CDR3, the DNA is TGCAGTGCTAATCTTAACTATGGCTACACCTTC.